These 27 T cell receptor beta chains were all obtained from the same sample, sequenced in a study of cytomegalovirus exposure and HLA in healthy donors. Primers included in the PCR were 60 Vbeta and 13 Jbeta primers. Sequenced by immunoSEQ multiplex PCR; TCRdb stores in-frame clones only, minus some. This sample has around 97,000 clones; roughly a tenth occur once, and the top ten carry approximately 5.1%. The sample comprised PBMCs. The source is a middle-aged man in good health and CMV-seropositive.

This chain uses TRBV6-6 with TRBJ2-1; D is ambiguous. CDR3 length equals 15 residues. Trimming removed 2 bases from V and 3 bases from J, with 11 bases in between. In germline, CDR1 is MNHNY, CDR2 SVGAGI (reference sequence). The DNA of the CDR3 is TGTGCCAGCAGTTACAATCGGGTGGGCTACAATGAGCAGTTCTTC. Its translation is CASSYNRVGYNEQFF.

This chain connects TRBV10-2 to TRBJ2-7; D is ambiguous. The V gene lost 2 bases and the J gene lost 7 bases, with 9 bases spanning the gap. This CDR3 is 12 amino acids long. Germline assignment: CDR1 WSHSY and CDR2 SAAADI. In DNA form, the CDR3 reads TGCGCCAGCAGTGAGGACATTAGAGAGCAGTACTTC. It codes for CASSEDIREQYF.

The chain is built from TRBV18 and TRBJ2-7, with TRBD2 identical over 10 bases. Trimming took 3 bases from V and 2 from J; bases not matched to a gene: 1. In germline, CDR1 is KGHSH, CDR2 LQKENI. This CDR3 spans 14 amino acids. The CDR3 coding sequence is TGTGCCAGCTCACCGGGACTAGCGACCTACGAGCAGTACTTC. Translated, it gives CASSPGLATYEQYF.

This clone has a count of ten or more. This chain joins TRBV7-3 and TRBJ2-3; 7 bases align to TRBD2. The CDR3 consists of 16 residues. Germline V gene lookup returns CDR1 SGHTA and CDR2 FQGTGA. J gave up 2 bases and V 2 bases, and 7 bases lay outside the gene matches. DNA for the CDR3: TGTGCCAGCAGCTTAGGGACGGGAGGTGACACAGATACGCAGTATTTT. The encoded protein is CASSLGTGGDTDTQYF. The entire variable domain, with the rest obtained from reference TRBV7-3 and TRBJ2-3, is as follows: GAGVSQTPSNKVTEKGKYVELRCDPISGHTALYWYRQSLGQGPEFLIYFQGTGAADDSGLPNDRFFAVRPEGSVSTLKIQRTERGDSAVYLCASSLGTGGDTDTQYFGPGTRLTVL.

This clone was observed a few times. V is TRBV7-8 and J is TRBJ2-2; a weak D match, TRBD2 (5 bases). V was clipped by 1 base and J by 5 bases, with 14 bases between them. The CDR3 contains 16 residues. Germline assignment: CDR1 SGHVS and CDR2 FQNEAQ. CDR3 DNA: TGTGCCAGCAGCTTAGTTACCCTAGCAATGACCGGGGAGCTGTTTTTT. Protein: CASSLVTLAMTGELFF.

This clone was found a few times. The chain employs TRBV27 and TRBJ2-1; a possible D gene is TRBD2 (6 bases). The CDR3 consists of 14 residues. The V gene's germline CDR1 is MNHEY and CDR2 SMNVEV (reference sequence). Trimming removed 2 bases at V and 7 bases at J, with 12 bases between. This CDR3 is CASSLGGRGNEQFF. In DNA form, the CDR3 reads TGTGCCAGCAGTTTAGGGGGGAGAGGGAATGAGCAGTTCTTC.

This clone was found a few times. This chain joins TRBV6-1 and TRBJ2-4; TRBD2 matches at 8 bases. Germline V gene data show CDR1 as MNHNS and CDR2 as SASEGT. The CDR3 sequence is 15 residues long. Trimming removed 10 bases from V and 0 bases from J; junction bases left unmatched: 8. Written as DNA, the CDR3 is TGTGCCATCCGGGAACTAGCGGTAGCCAAAAACATTCAGTACTTC. This translates into CAIRELAVAKNIQYF.

V is TRBV7-9 and J is TRBJ1-5, with D unclear. The V gene's germline CDR1 is SEHNR and CDR2 FQNEAQ (reference sequence). The CDR3 totals 16 residues. The V and J ends lost 5 bases and 0 bases respectively, with 14 bases between them. The CDR3 loop is CASSLRSPDSNQPQHF. The CDR3 coding sequence is TGTGCCAGCAGCCTCCGGAGTCCAGATAGCAATCAGCCCCAGCATTTT.

This clone has just a few counts. The J gene is TRBJ2-7, the V gene TRBV5-1; no clear D. Trimming stripped 4 bases from V and 2 bases from J, with 13 bases between. Per the germline V gene, CDR1 is SGHRS and CDR2 is YFSETQ. CDR3 length equals 14 residues. The CDR3 DNA is TGCGCCAGCAGCCCAATGGCAGGTCCCTACGAGCAGTACTTC. Translation gives CASSPMAGPYEQYF.

Many counts were recorded for this clone. The chain links TRBV10-3 to TRBJ2-2; a weak D match, TRBD1 (5 bases). The CDR3 loop spans 13 amino acids. Germline CDR1 reads ENHRY; CDR2 reads SYGVKD. The V gene lost 11 bases and the J gene lost 4 bases, with 14 bases spanning the gap. The CDR3: CASSPQATGELFF. DNA of the CDR3: TGTGCCTCATCACCACAGGCCACCGGGGAGCTGTTTTTT.

The V and J genes are TRBV11-3 and TRBJ2-7; D possibly corresponds to TRBD2 (6 bases). There are 15 residues in the CDR3. Between the trimmed V and J ends, which lost 2 bases and 4 bases, there was a span of 15 bases. Germline CDR1 is SGHNT and CDR2 is YENEEA. The CDR3 sequence is CASSLLGGVQYEQYF. The CDR3 DNA follows: TGTGCCAGCAGCTTATTAGGAGGGGTCCAGTACGAGCAGTACTTC.

This clone has just a few counts. The gene calls are TRBV30 and TRBJ1-5; 8 bases fit TRBD1. V shed 2 bases, J shed 0 bases, and the junction held 15 bases outside the gene matches. The germline V gene encodes CDR1 GTSNPN and CDR2 SVGIG (reference sequence). The CDR3 has 19 residues. CDR3 sequence (DNA): TGTGCCTGGAGTACTCGCGGGACAGGAGTTAGTTATAGCAATCAGCCCCAGCATTTT. It translates to CAWSTRGTGVSYSNQPQHF. The full variable domain, in which reference TRBV30 and TRBJ1-5 provide the parts outside the CDR3, is SQTIHQWPATLVQPVGSPLSLECTVEGTSNPNLYWYRQAAGRGLQLLFYSVGIGQISSEVPQNLSASRPQDRQFILSSKKLLLSDSGFYLCAWSTRGTGVSYSNQPQHFGDGTRLSIL.

This chain uses TRBV29-1 with TRBJ2-3; 9 bases match TRBD2. V lost 7 bases to trimming and J lost 4 bases; unmatched junction nucleotides: 9. CDR1 is SQVTM and CDR2 is ANQGSEA in the germline V gene. The CDR3 contains 14 residues. The CDR3 protein is CSARVAGASDTQYF. CDR3 nucleotides: TGCAGCGCGCGGGTAGCGGGAGCGTCAGATACGCAGTATTTT.

The chain has TRBV25-1 and TRBJ2-1; 7 bases agree with TRBD2. Germline CDR1 MGHDK, CDR2 SYGVNS. This CDR3 is 15 amino acids long. The J segment lost 8 bases and the V segment lost 5 bases, leaving 12 bases of the junction unmatched. This CDR3 is CASSSAGDKRDEQFF. CDR3 DNA: TGTGCCAGCAGTAGTGCGGGAGATAAGAGGGATGAGCAGTTCTTC. Full variable domain (outside the CDR3, taken from reference TRBV25-1 and TRBJ2-1): EADIYQTPRYLVIGTGKKITLECSQTMGHDKMYWYQQDPGMELHLIHYSYGVNSTEKGDLSSESTVSRIRTEHFPLTLESARPSHTSQYLCASSSAGDKRDEQFFGPGTRLTVL.

At least ten counts were recorded for this clone. The rearrangement uses TRBV29-1 and TRBJ2-7; tentative D call: TRBD2 (5 bases). CDR3 length: 12 residues. Trimming removed 7 bases at V and 0 bases at J, with 10 bases between. Per germline, CDR1 SQVTM and CDR2 ANQGSEA. The CDR3 protein is CSGGDSSYEQYF. The DNA for the CDR3 is TGCAGCGGGGGAGACTCCTCCTACGAGCAGTACTTC.

There are a few counts of this clone. The chain recombines TRBV6-1 with TRBJ2-6; 12 nucleotides line up with TRBD1. CDR3 size: 18 residues. The V gene end was trimmed by 4 bases and the J gene end by 1 base; junction bases not matched to a gene: 5. The germline V gene has CDR1 MNHNS and CDR2 SASEGT. This chain's CDR3 is CASSASGQGASGANVLTF. In nucleotides, the CDR3 is TGTGCCAGCAGTGCTTCGGGACAGGGGGCTTCTGGGGCCAACGTCCTGACTTTC.

This clone was observed a handful of times. In nucleotides, the CDR3 is TGCGCCAGCAGCTTAGGAGGAGGAAGTTCCTACAATGAGCAGTTCTTC. Protein: CASSLGGGSSYNEQFF. V and J are TRBV5-1 and TRBJ2-1, with D possibly TRBD2 on 5 matching bases. With 2 bases removed from V and 1 base from J, the gap between germline ends came to 13 bases. Germline CDR1 reads SGHRS; CDR2 reads YFSETQ. The CDR3 runs to 16 residues.

Only a few counts were recorded for this clone. This chain uses TRBV19 with TRBJ1-2; D is perhaps TRBD1 (6 bases). Per the germline V gene, CDR1 is LNHDA and CDR2 is SQIVND (reference sequence). The CDR3 length is 15 residues. V dropped 2 bases and J dropped 4 bases, with 14 bases sitting between them. CDR3 bases: TGTGCCAGTAGTATAAGCAGGGGTTCGAGCTATGGCTACACCTTC. It codes for CASSISRGSSYGYTF.

CDR3 nucleotide sequence: TGTGCCTGGACCTTGGACACCTACACTGAAGCTTTCTTT. This sequence encodes CAWTLDTYTEAFF. This chain links TRBV30 with TRBJ1-1; tentatively, D is TRBD1 (5 bases). Trimming pared 4 bases from V and 3 bases from J, leaving 12 bases between. The CDR3 consists of 13 residues. Germline-derived CDR1 and CDR2 are GTSNPN and SVGIG (reference sequence).

CDR3 loop: CASSDQTSGSPEQYF. The DNA for the CDR3 is TGTGCCAGCAGTGACCAGACTAGCGGGAGTCCCGAGCAGTACTTC. The chain recombines TRBV2 with TRBJ2-7; 12 positions agree with TRBD2. Germline CDR1 reads SNHLY; CDR2 reads FYNNEI. The CDR3 is 15 residues long. With 3 bases clipped from V and 6 bases from J, the junction kept 6 bases outside the gene matches.

Points on this clone: One end of the junction fails to match germline, which may point to a read error. The rearrangement joins TRBV6-6 to TRBJ1-5; D is ambiguous. Germline CDR1 MNHNY, CDR2 SVGAGI (reference sequence). This CDR3 spans 13 amino acids. CDR3 bases: TGTGCCAGAAGTTACGGGGAGACTCAGCACCAGCATTTT. Its protein product is CARSYGETQHQHF.

This clone was seen a handful of times. The V and J genes are TRBV6-5 and TRBJ1-2; 7 nucleotides line up with TRBD1. This CDR3 spans 14 amino acids. J was trimmed by 5 bases and V by 6 bases; bases with no gene match: 9. CDR1 and CDR2 (germline): MNHEY, SVGAGI. The CDR3 reads CASRARTGPYGYTF. The CDR3 nucleotides read TGTGCCAGCAGGGCAAGGACAGGCCCATATGGCTACACCTTC.

This clone came up a few times. The chain is built from TRBV5-4 and TRBJ1-2; weak D call: TRBD1 (5 bases). Trimming took 0 bases from V and 8 from J, leaving 14 bases between them. This CDR3 has 14 amino acids. CDR1 is SGHNT and CDR2 is YYREEE in the germline V gene (reference sequence). The CDR3 sequence is CASSLVRGSEGYTF. The CDR3 DNA reads as TGTGCCAGCAGCTTGGTGCGGGGGAGCGAGGGCTACACCTTC.

This clone was observed a handful of times. This chain connects TRBV4-2 to TRBJ1-2; 9 bases fit TRBD1. V lost 0 bases and J lost 4; bases outside the gene matches: 6. The germline V gene encodes CDR1 LGHNA and CDR2 YNFKEQ. This CDR3 has 16 residues. The CDR3 DNA follows: TGTGCCAGCAGCCAAGATGGGGGGACAGGGACCTATGGCTACACCTTC. Protein product: CASSQDGGTGTYGYTF.

The chain employs TRBV7-9 and TRBJ2-7; perhaps TRBD1 as D (5 bases). The CDR3 is 19 amino acids. Trimming removed 1 base at V and 5 bases at J, with 27 bases between. CDR1 and CDR2 from the germline V gene are SEHNR and FQNEAQ (reference sequence). The DNA of the CDR3 is TGTGCCAGCAGCTTAGTCTCCGTCCCTTTCGACAGATCCCCCCACGAGCAGTACTTC. This codes for CASSLVSVPFDRSPHEQYF.

This clone came up a few times. The chain joins TRBV6-6 to TRBJ2-1; the match to TRBD2 covers 9 bases. The CDR3 has 16 residues. The junction had 7 bases not matched to a gene; V was cut back by 2 bases and J by 5 bases. Germline V CDR1 and CDR2: MNHNY, SVGAGI (reference sequence). The CDR3 sequence is CASSYPTSGSNNEQFF. For the CDR3, the DNA is TGTGCCAGCAGTTACCCTACTAGCGGGTCTAACAATGAGCAGTTCTTC.

The table lists this clone with a few counts. The gene calls are TRBV18 and TRBJ2-1; 8 bases are shared with TRBD2. J gave up 7 bases and V 4 bases, and 9 bases lay outside the gene matches. Germline V gene data show CDR1 as KGHSH and CDR2 as LQKENI. This CDR3 contains 15 residues. DNA of the CDR3: TGTGCCAGCTCACTAACTAGCGGAGGGGGGAATGAGCAGTTCTTC. Its protein product is CASSLTSGGGNEQFF.